Following are 30 T cell receptor beta chains from one sample sequenced in a study of T cells in women clearing cervical HPV infection. The assay was immunoSEQ multiplex PCR, and TCRdb's table has in-frame clones only and misses some. The record lists about 40,000 clones, of which the ten most abundant hold around 4.7%. Sequenced input: blood buffy coat. Every receptor here comes from a woman between 18 and 75 years old with a cervical HPV16 infection that either progressed to CIN3+ or cleared (not recorded which).

A word on this clone: The CDR3 goes on 3 residues after the read ends, and that part is filled in from the germline J gene. This rearrangement joins TRBV5-1 to TRBJ1-4; maybe TRBD1 (6 bases). This CDR3 has 16 residues. Trimming took off 4 bases at V and 6 bases at J, with 19 bases between the two ends. From germline, CDR1 is SGHRS and CDR2 YFSETQ. CDR3 protein: CASSLSQGPTHEKLFF. The part of the CDR3 DNA that was read is TGCGCCAGCAGCCTCTCCCAGGGGCCCACCCATGAAAAA.

The DNA read from the CDR3 is TGCGCCAGCAGCCACCTCCTTCCGGGGGGGCGCGGCGAG. It specifies CASSHLLPGGRGE. The full CDR3 protein reads CASSHLLPGGRGEQYF. The V gene is TRBV4-1, the J gene TRBJ2-7; TRBD2 matches 8 bases. Read sequence stops 3 residues before the CDR3 end, and the germline J gene provides the missing end. The CDR3 loop spans 16 amino acids. Germline CDR1 is MGHRA and CDR2 is YSYEKL. Trimming removed 3 bases from V and 6 bases from J; junction bases left unmatched: 13.

Notes on this clone: The read finishes 3 residues shy of the CDR3 end, and the germline J gene is used to complete it. V gene TRBV20-1 combines with J gene TRBJ1-2, with D possibly matching TRBD1 (5 bases). This CDR3 comprises 15 residues. V was pared by 3 bases and J by 2 bases, with 16 bases between. Germline V gene data show CDR1 as DFQATT and CDR2 as SNEGSKA (reference sequence). The DNA read from the CDR3 is TGCAGTGCTAGGCCGGGGGGGAACAAAAACTATGGC. It translates to CSARPGGNKNYG. The CDR3, in full, reads CSARPGGNKNYGYTF.

As for this clone: The read stops 3 residues short of the end of the CDR3; the missing end is completed from the germline J gene. The rearrangement links TRBV7-6 to TRBJ1-5; D is perhaps TRBD1 (6 bases). The ends were cut back, 5 bases at V and 3 bases at J, with 8 bases in the middle. The CDR3 covers 13 residues. Germline-derived CDR1 and CDR2 are SGHVS and FNYEAQ. CDR3 bases read: TGTGCCAGCAGCGGACAGCACAATCAGCCC. This encodes CASSGQHNQP. In full, the CDR3 is CASSGQHNQPQHF. The full variable domain, rest sourced from reference TRBV7-6 and TRBJ1-5, is GAGVSQSPRYKVTKRGQDVALRCDPISGHVSLYWYRQALGQGPEFLTYFNYEAQQDKSGLPNDRFSAERPEGSISTLTIQRTEQRDSAMYRCASSGQHNQPQHFGDGTRLSIL.

About this clone itself: The read terminates 3 residues before the CDR3 end, so the remaining end is supplied by the germline J gene. The chain links TRBV19 to TRBJ2-3; TRBD2 aligns across 9 bases. The germline CDR1 and CDR2 sequences are LNHDA and SQIVND (reference sequence). V gave up 6 bases and J gave up 7 bases; unmatched junction bases: 14. The CDR3 covers 16 residues. The CDR3 sequence is CASSPRGSGGQNTQYF. CDR3 DNA (partial): TGTGCCAGTAGCCCGAGGGGTAGCGGGGGTCAAAATACG.

As concerns this clone: The CDR3 end lies 3 residues beyond the end of the read and is filled in from the germline J gene. The V and J genes are TRBV5-6 and TRBJ1-2; no clear D gene. In germline, CDR1 is SGHDT, CDR2 YYEEEE. The CDR3 consists of 12 residues. The V end was cut by 6 bases, the J end by 1 base, with 7 bases between. The sequenced part of the CDR3 DNA is TGTGCCAGCACCCCCTATAACTATGGC. Amino acid sequence: CASTPYNYG. The CDR3 in its entirety is CASTPYNYGYTF.

As concerns this clone: The read halts 3 residues ahead of the CDR3 end, with the missing end drawn from the germline J gene. This sequence joins TRBV14 and TRBJ1-6, with D possibly being TRBD1 (5 bases). The germline gives CDR1 SGHDN, CDR2 FVKESK. V gave up 4 bases and J gave up 4 bases, with 14 bases separating them. The CDR3 has 16 residues. The CDR3 reads CASSLVEGRYNSPLHF. The sequenced CDR3 bases are TGTGCCAGCAGCCTCGTGGAGGGGCGGTATAATTCACCC.

Turning to this clone: The read terminates 3 residues ahead of where the CDR3 ends, so the germline J gene completes it. The V call is TRBV11-2, the J call TRBJ2-5; 10 positions agree with TRBD1. Unmatched junction bases numbered 6, after V lost 3 bases and J lost 5 bases. Looked up from germline, CDR1 is SGHAT and CDR2 is FQNNGV. This CDR3 is built from 15 residues. CDR3 in amino acids: CASSLIGQGGETQYF. The covered CDR3 bases are TGTGCCAGCAGCTTGATAGGACAGGGGGGGGAGACC.

Remarks on this clone: The read terminates 3 residues ahead of where the CDR3 ends, so the germline J gene completes it. The gene calls are TRBV12-5 and TRBJ2-7; 8 bases line up with TRBD1. J was trimmed by 2 bases and V by 5 bases; bases with no gene match: 14. Germline values: CDR1 LGHNT, CDR2 FRNRAP. The CDR3 covers 17 residues. CDR3 in amino acids: CASGPHLRDRPTYEQYF. The DNA read from the CDR3 is TGTGCTAGTGGTCCGCACCTTAGGGACAGGCCTACCTACGAG.

Of note for this clone: Read coverage stops 3 residues before the CDR3 terminus; the germline J gene supplies the remainder. The chain couples TRBV18 to TRBJ1-2; no clear D gene. Germline V gives CDR1 KGHSH, CDR2 LQKENI. V gave up 2 bases and J gave up 4 bases, with 11 bases separating them. The CDR3 totals 14 residues. The sequenced part of the CDR3 DNA is TGTGCCAGCTCACCAGAGCAGGATGGCTATGGC. This sequence encodes CASSPEQDGYG. The full-length CDR3 reads as CASSPEQDGYGYTF.

A note on this clone: The read ends 3 residues shy of where the CDR3 ends; the end is completed using the germline J gene. The chain joins TRBV18 to TRBJ2-5, with 9 bases aligning to TRBD2. CDR3 length equals 17 residues. V dropped 5 bases and J dropped 1; count of bases not matched to a gene: 11. The V gene's germline CDR1 is KGHSH and CDR2 LQKENI. The CDR3 here is CASSKLSGGSLQETQYF. The DNA read from the CDR3 is TGTGCCAGCTCAAAGTTGAGCGGGGGGTCCCTCCAAGAGACC.

As concerns this clone: The CDR3 end is not reached by the read, which stops 3 residues before it; the germline J gene fills it in. This chain uses TRBV5-1 with TRBJ2-1; TRBD1 matches 8 bases. CDR3 size: 16 residues. Germline V CDR1 and CDR2: SGHRS, YFSETQ. With V trimmed by 1 base and J by 1 base, 4 bases remained unmatched. The sequenced part of the CDR3 DNA is TGCGCCAGCAGCTTGAACAGGGGGATTTCCTACAATGAG. This encodes CASSLNRGISYNE. The full CDR3 reads CASSLNRGISYNEQFF.

Comment on this clone: Read data end 3 residues before the CDR3 end; the end is taken from the germline J gene. The chain carries TRBV2 and TRBJ2-7; TRBD1 matches at 9 bases. V lost 4 bases to trimming and J lost 5 bases; unmatched junction nucleotides: 6. This CDR3 is 14 amino acids long. CDR1 and CDR2 (germline): SNHLY, FYNNEI. CDR3 protein: CASSGGTGSHEQYF. The sequenced CDR3 bases are TGTGCCAGCAGTGGGGGGACAGGGTCCCACGAG. Filled out from reference TRBV2 and TRBJ2-7, the complete variable domain reads EPEVTQTPSHQVTQMGQEVILRCVPISNHLYFYWYRQILGQKVEFLVSFYNNEISEKSEIFDDQFSVERPDGSNFTLKIRSTKLEDSAMYFCASSGGTGSHEQYFGPGTRLTVT.

Comment on this clone: The read stops 3 residues short of the end of the CDR3; the missing end is completed from the germline J gene. The chain joins TRBV11-3 to TRBJ1-1; a possible D gene is TRBD1 (6 bases). CDR3 length: 14 amino acids. In germline, CDR1 is SGHNT, CDR2 YENEEA. V was pared by 10 bases and J by 0 bases, with 15 bases between. CDR3 protein: CATHRDNLNTEAFF. The covered CDR3 bases are TGTGCCACCCACCGGGACAACCTGAACACTGAA.

Incomplete CDR3 DNA: TGTGCCAGTAGTACAGCGGGGGGGAGGGCCAACGTC. It is translated as CASSTAGGRANV. The entire CDR3 protein is CASSTAGGRANVLTF. The V and J genes are TRBV19 and TRBJ2-6; 10 bases align to TRBD2. The missing CDR3 end, 3 residues past where the read stops, is filled in from the germline J gene. Germline CDR1 reads LNHDA; CDR2 reads SQIVND (reference sequence). V shed 4 bases, J shed 5 bases, and the junction held 2 bases outside the gene matches. The CDR3 sequence is 15 residues long.

In regard to this clone: The CDR3 is cut off 3 residues early in the read; its end comes from the germline J gene. The gene calls are TRBV2 and TRBJ1-5, with 8 bases fitting TRBD1. This CDR3 has 14 residues. Germline V gives CDR1 SNHLY, CDR2 FYNNEI. The junction had 3 bases not matched to a gene; V was cut back by 7 bases and J by 1 base. CDR3 sequence: CASNDRGSNQPQHF. The covered CDR3 bases are TGTGCCAGCAACGACAGGGGAAGCAATCAGCCC.

Of note for this clone: The CDR3 extends 3 residues past the end of the read, so its final part is completed from the germline J gene. The gene calls are TRBV7-9 and TRBJ1-1; possible D gene TRBD1, 5 bases. Looked up from germline, CDR1 is SEHNR and CDR2 is FQNEAQ (reference sequence). Trimming left V 5 bases short and J 1 base short, with 14 bases between. The CDR3 contains 15 residues. This CDR3 is CASSPSTDGNTEAFF. The CDR3 bases that were read are TGTGCCAGCAGCCCCTCGACAGACGGGAACACTGAA.

Turning to this clone: The CDR3 end lies 3 residues beyond the end of the read and is filled in from the germline J gene. The rearrangement uses TRBV9 and TRBJ2-1, with 7 positions matching TRBD1. Germline V CDR1 and CDR2: SGDLS, YYNGEE. Losses at the gene ends were 4 bases for V and 4 bases for J; bases not matched to a gene: 5. This CDR3 has 14 residues. The covered CDR3 bases are TGTGCCAGCAGCAGAGGGGGACAGTACAATGAG. Amino acid sequence: CASSRGGQYNE. The full CDR3 protein is CASSRGGQYNEQFF.

Notes on this clone: The DNA ends 3 residues before the CDR3 does, and the rest of the CDR3 is filled in from the germline J gene. The rearrangement joins TRBV12-3 or TRBV12-4 to TRBJ1-1; 9 bases map to TRBD1. V was clipped by 3 bases and J by 0 bases; unmatched bases: 8. The CDR3 spans 17 residues. The CDR3 region is CASSLATGGTMNTEAFF. The sequenced CDR3 bases are TGTGCCAGCAGTTTGGCGACAGGGGGTACCATGAACACTGAA.

About this clone: The CDR3 extends 3 residues past the end of the read, so its final part is completed from the germline J gene. The V and J genes are TRBV29-1 and TRBJ1-1, with D maybe TRBD1 (5 bases). Germline CDR1 is SQVTM and CDR2 is ANQGSEA. The CDR3 loop spans 11 amino acids. Between the trimmed V and J ends, which lost 6 bases and 7 bases, there was a span of 12 bases. CDR3 bases read: TGCAGCGTCGAGGGGCAGATTGAA. As protein: CSVEGQIE. From start to end, the CDR3 is CSVEGQIEAFF. Full variable domain (outside the CDR3, taken from reference TRBV29-1 and TRBJ1-1): SAVISQKPSRDICQRGTSLTIQCQVDSQVTMMFWYRQQPGQSLTLIATANQGSEATYESGFVIDKFPISRPNLTFSTLTVSNMSPEDSSIYLCSVEGQIEAFFGQGTRLTVV.

As regards this clone: The CDR3 end falls 3 residues outside the read, so it is completed with the germline J gene. The chain combines TRBV11-1 with TRBJ2-7; D unclear. Between the trimmed V and J ends, which lost 7 bases and 2 bases, there was a span of 18 bases. Germline V lookup: CDR1 SGHAT, CDR2 FQDESV (reference sequence). The CDR3 is 15 amino acids. The CDR3 loop is CASTPGRAPTYEQYF. The part of the CDR3 DNA that was read is TGTGCCAGCACCCCCGGTCGTGCACCTACCTACGAG. The whole variable domain, remainder taken from reference TRBV11-1 and TRBJ2-7, is EAEVAQSPRYKITEKSQAVAFWCDPISGHATLYWYRQILGQGPELLVQFQDESVVDDSQLPKDRFSAERLKGVDSTLKIQPAELGDSAMYLCASTPGRAPTYEQYFGPGTRLTVT.

Turning to this clone: The read falls 3 residues short of the CDR3 end, and the missing part is taken from the germline J gene. The chain joins TRBV5-1 to TRBJ2-1; D is possibly TRBD1 (6 bases). This CDR3 is built from 17 residues. The V end lost 4 bases, the J end lost 9 bases, and 26 bases lay between the germline ends. Germline CDR1 reads SGHRS; CDR2 reads YFSETQ. CDR3 bases read: TGCGCCAGCAGCCCCCCGGGGACAAATACAGGGCGTGGTGAG. Its protein is CASSPPGTNTGRGE. Given in full, the CDR3 is CASSPPGTNTGRGEQFF.

Regarding this clone: The CDR3 end lies 3 residues beyond the end of the read and is filled in from the germline J gene. The chain employs TRBV10-3 and TRBJ2-6; a possible D gene is TRBD1 (6 bases). V gave up 4 bases and J gave up 4 bases, with 11 bases separating them. Germline CDR1 ENHRY, CDR2 SYGVKD. The CDR3 consists of 15 residues. CDR3 sequence reads: CAISVRTAGANVLTF. CDR3 DNA, as far as it was read: TGTGCCATCAGTGTAAGGACAGCCGGGGCCAACGTC.

Incomplete CDR3 DNA: TGTGCCAGCAGCCTCGGGACAGGGAAGGACCAAGAGACC. Translation gives CASSLGTGKDQET. The whole CDR3 is CASSLGTGKDQETQYF. The chain links TRBV3-1 (or the pseudogene TRBV3-2) to TRBJ2-5, with TRBD1 matching 9 bases. The CDR3 end lies 3 residues beyond the end of the read and is filled in from the germline J gene. CDR1 is LGHDT, CDR2 YNNKEL, per germline (reference sequence). The CDR3 sequence is 16 residues long. Trimming cost V 4 bases and J 0 bases; bases outside gene matches: 6.

A note on this clone: The read terminates 3 residues before the CDR3 end, so the remaining end is supplied by the germline J gene. The rearrangement joins TRBV27 to TRBJ2-1; 9 nucleotides match TRBD2. The CDR3 runs to 14 residues. The V segment lost 0 bases and the J segment 7 bases; nucleotides outside the gene matches: 1. Germline V gene lookup returns CDR1 MNHEY and CDR2 SMNVEV (reference sequence). The CDR3: CASSLSSGGNEQFF. The sequenced part of the CDR3 DNA is TGTGCCAGCAGTTTATCTAGCGGGGGTAATGAG.

Here the CDR3 reads CSARDPGGPHNEQFF. The CDR3 bases that were read are TGCAGTGCTAGAGATCCGGGGGGGCCTCACAATGAG. V is TRBV20-1 and J is TRBJ2-1, with 8 bases identical to TRBD2. The CDR3 goes on 3 residues after the read ends, and that part is filled in from the germline J gene. V gave up 0 bases and J gave up 5 bases; unmatched junction bases: 6. Germline-derived CDR1 and CDR2 are DFQATT and SNEGSKA (reference sequence). The CDR3 runs to 15 residues.

A word on this clone: The read terminates 3 residues before the CDR3 end, so the remaining end is supplied by the germline J gene. The V gene is TRBV7-2, the J gene TRBJ1-4, with D unresolved. The CDR3 is 15 amino acids. Per germline, CDR1 SGHTA and CDR2 FQGNSA. V lost 5 bases and J lost 4, with 14 bases in between. The sequenced part of the CDR3 DNA is TGTGCCAGCAGCGAACTAGGACGGTTTAATGAAAAA. Amino acid sequence: CASSELGRFNEK. The full CDR3 protein is CASSELGRFNEKLFF.

CDR3 bases read: TGTGCCAGCAGCTGGGACAGGCCCCCCGCAGATACG. Encoded protein: CASSWDRPPADT. The whole CDR3 protein is CASSWDRPPADTQYF. The chain links TRBV2 to TRBJ2-3; 8 nucleotides align to TRBD1. The CDR3 goes on 3 residues after the read ends, and that part is filled in from the germline J gene. This CDR3 comprises 15 residues. Germline V gene sequence: CDR1 SNHLY, CDR2 FYNNEI. Trimming took 6 bases from V and 4 from J; bases not matched to a gene: 9.

About this clone itself: The read ends 3 residues shy of where the CDR3 ends; the end is completed using the germline J gene. Other DNA sequences in the sample encode the same CDR3. This chain uses TRBV7-9 with TRBJ1-1, with 7 bases lining up with TRBD1. J was trimmed by 3 bases and V by 5 bases; bases with no gene match: 9. Germline assignment: CDR1 SEHNR and CDR2 FQNEAQ (reference sequence). The CDR3 has 15 amino acids. The DNA read from the CDR3 is TGTGCCAGCAGCCTAGGACCCACAGGGGACACTGAA. Translated: CASSLGPTGDTE. From start to end, the CDR3 is CASSLGPTGDTEAFF.

Of note for this clone: The read terminates 3 residues ahead of where the CDR3 ends, so the germline J gene completes it. The rearrangement links TRBV20-1 to TRBJ2-7; the match to TRBD1 covers 11 bases. Germline lookup yields CDR1 DFQATT and CDR2 SNEGSKA (reference sequence). CDR3 length: 15 amino acids. V shed 3 bases and J 4 bases; nucleotides not matched to a gene: 8. The sequenced part of the CDR3 DNA is TGCAGTGCTAGTCGCCCAGGACAGGGGGCTTACGAG. This sequence encodes CSASRPGQGAYE. The CDR3, in full, reads CSASRPGQGAYEQYF.